A single sample gave rise to the 17 T cell receptor beta chains below, sequenced in a study of shared clonotypes between healthy human individuals. TCRdb's table, derived via immunoSEQ multiplex PCR, lists solely in-frame clones and lacks some. The sample contains 2 million to 2.5 million clones, around 95% of which appear only once. Sequenced sample: naive CD4+ T cells sorted from blood. As for subset: CD45RA+ positively selected. Source of these receptors: a man between 18 and 29 years old in good health.

CDR3 residues: CASRGGRRVPNEQFF. DNA of the CDR3: TGCGCCAGCAGGGGGGGACGGAGAGTCCCGAATGAGCAGTTCTTC. J is TRBJ2-1 and V is TRBV10-1; maybe TRBD2 (6 bases). This CDR3 contains 15 residues. V was pared by 6 bases and J by 7 bases, with 19 bases between. Germline assignment: CDR1 WNHNN and CDR2 SYGVQD (reference sequence).

The chain has TRBV6-5 and TRBJ2-7; the D is unclear. This CDR3 contains 13 residues. V lost 4 bases to trimming and J lost 0 bases, with 7 bases between them. The germline V gene encodes CDR1 MNHEY and CDR2 SVGAGI. The CDR3, as DNA: TGTGCCAGCAGTTCCCCACGCTCCTACGAGCAGTACTTC. Translating it yields CASSSPRSYEQYF.

The rearrangement links TRBV30 to TRBJ1-5; 8 bases agree with TRBD1. V trimming: 1 base; J trimming: 3 bases; junction bases outside the gene matches: 8. Germline loops: CDR1 GTSNPN, CDR2 SVGIG (reference sequence). This CDR3 is built from 16 residues. CDR3 sequence reads: CAWSGAGGEVNQPQHF. CDR3 DNA: TGTGCCTGGAGTGGCGCAGGGGGCGAGGTCAATCAGCCCCAGCATTTT.

The chain employs TRBV23-1 and TRBJ2-7; possibly TRBD2 for D (7 bases). TRBV23-1 is an ORF for which the function is uncertain. V lost 4 bases to trimming and J lost 5 bases, with 21 bases between them. This CDR3 has 16 residues. The CDR3 here is CASSPRGAAIKDEQYF. In DNA, the CDR3 is TGCGCCAGCAGTCCCCGGGGGGCAGCGATAAAGGACGAGCAGTACTTC.

The chain employs TRBV5-6 and TRBJ2-7; D may be TRBD1 or TRBD2 (6 bases each). With 6 bases removed from V and 4 bases from J, the gap between germline ends came to 17 bases. Germline V gene sequence: CDR1 SGHDT, CDR2 YYEEEE. The CDR3 spans 14 residues. CDR3 sequence reads: CASTNGGQRYEQYF. CDR3 nucleotides: TGTGCCAGCACCAATGGGGGGCAAAGGTACGAGCAGTACTTC. The full variable domain, rest sourced from reference TRBV5-6 and TRBJ2-7, is DAGVTQSPTHLIKTRGQQVTLRCSPKSGHDTVSWYQQALGQGPQFIFQYYEEEERQRGNFPDRFSGHQFPNYSSELNVNALLLGDSALYLCASTNGGQRYEQYFGPGTRLTVT.

The chain uses TRBV4-1 and TRBJ2-2; no reliable D call. The germline V gene has CDR1 MGHRA and CDR2 YSYEKL. The CDR3 is 15 residues long. The V gene lost 3 bases and the J gene lost 7 bases, with 15 bases spanning the gap. The CDR3 region has the DNA TGCGCCAGCAGCCACGAAATAGTAAGCAGCGGGGAGCTGTTTTTT. Protein product: CASSHEIVSSGELFF.

CDR3 bases: TGTGCCAGCAGCCCTCAGGGAGTCACAGATACGCAGTATTTT. Translated: CASSPQGVTDTQYF. The V and J genes are TRBV9 and TRBJ2-3; D might be TRBD1 or TRBD2, each matching 5 bases. Trimming took 4 bases from V and 2 from J, leaving 11 bases between them. The CDR3 is 14 amino acids. Germline V gene data show CDR1 as SGDLS and CDR2 as YYNGEE.

The chain joins TRBV9 to TRBJ2-5; D ambiguous. Germline V gene lookup returns CDR1 SGDLS and CDR2 YYNGEE. The CDR3 extends over 14 amino acids. Trimming pared 1 base from V and 2 bases from J, leaving 9 bases between. The CDR3 sequence: CASSVSGWQETQYF. CDR3 nucleotide sequence: TGTGCCAGCAGCGTATCAGGTTGGCAAGAGACCCAGTACTTC.

The chain uses TRBV29-1 and TRBJ2-7, with D tentatively TRBD1 (7 bases). The CDR3 covers 15 residues. The V and J ends lost 5 bases and 0 bases respectively, with 17 bases between them. The V gene's germline CDR1 is SQVTM and CDR2 ANQGSEA. This CDR3 is CSVKRGGDSSYEQYF. The CDR3 DNA sequence: TGCAGCGTTAAACGCGGAGGGGACAGCTCCTACGAGCAGTACTTC.

In regard to this clone: This sample includes further DNA sequences coding for the same CDR3. The genes are TRBV18 and TRBJ2-3; D is uncertain. V was trimmed by 1 base and J by 6 bases, leaving 8 bases between them. In germline, CDR1 is KGHSH, CDR2 LQKENI. The CDR3 length is 13 residues. The CDR3 DNA is TGTGCCAGCTCACCACTGCTGGCGGATACGCAGTATTTT. This sequence encodes CASSPLLADTQYF.

Concerning this clone itself: This sample includes further DNA sequences coding for the same CDR3. The CDR3 DNA reads as TGCGCCAGCAGCCAAGCGGGCAACTATGGCTACACCTTC. Amino acid sequence: CASSQAGNYGYTF. The chain is built from TRBV4-3 and TRBJ1-2; D remains ambiguous. The germline V and J ends were trimmed by 1 base and 2 bases, with 5 bases remaining between them. The CDR3 extends over 13 amino acids. CDR1 is LGHNA and CDR2 is YSLEER in the germline V gene.

V usage is TRBV7-9 and J usage is TRBJ2-1; 8 bases line up with TRBD1. CDR1 and CDR2 from the germline V gene are SEHNR and FQNEAQ (reference sequence). CDR3 size: 15 residues. J gave up 8 bases and V 5 bases, and 11 bases lay outside the gene matches. This CDR3 is CASSRNAGGKDEQFF. DNA for the CDR3: TGTGCCAGCAGCCGAAACGCAGGGGGCAAAGATGAGCAGTTCTTC.

The rearrangement links TRBV5-4 to TRBJ2-3, with 12 positions matching TRBD2. The CDR3 is made up of 16 amino acids. Germline V CDR1 and CDR2: SGHNT, YYREEE (reference sequence). V dropped 4 bases and J dropped 0; count of bases not matched to a gene: 3. The CDR3 reads CASSQGTSGSTDTQYF. CDR3 bases: TGTGCCAGCAGCCAGGGGACTAGCGGGAGCACAGATACGCAGTATTTT.

The CDR3, as DNA: TGCGCCAGCATCGAACAGGGTTCTGGAAACACCATATATTTT. Translating gives CASIEQGSGNTIYF. V and J are TRBV10-2 and TRBJ1-3; tentative D call: TRBD1 (6 bases). The germline V gene encodes CDR1 WSHSY and CDR2 SAAADI. V was shortened by 7 bases and J by 1 base, with 11 bases between the two germline ends. The CDR3 spans 14 residues.

CDR3 sequence (DNA): TGTGCCTGGAGTGGATGGACGGAGAGCTCCTACGAGCAGTACTTC. It is translated as CAWSGWTESSYEQYF. The gene calls are TRBV30 and TRBJ2-7, with D unclear. The germline gives CDR1 GTSNPN, CDR2 SVGIG (reference sequence). V gave up 1 base and J gave up 0 bases, with 13 bases separating them. This CDR3 spans 15 amino acids.

CDR3 amino acids: CASSYSDRAPNYGYTF. The CDR3 nucleotides are TGTGCCAGCAGTTACTCAGACCGCGCCCCCAACTATGGCTACACCTTC. The chain combines TRBV6-5 with TRBJ1-2; D uncertain. Per germline, CDR1 MNHEY and CDR2 SVGAGI. V lost 0 bases and J lost 2, with 13 bases in between. The CDR3 totals 16 residues.

The V and J genes are TRBV5-1 and TRBJ2-7; D is undetermined. The germline gives CDR1 SGHRS, CDR2 YFSETQ. V was clipped by 2 bases and J by 4 bases, with 13 bases between them. The CDR3 consists of 14 residues. The CDR3 loop reads CASSLSRVQYEQYF. CDR3 in DNA: TGCGCCAGCAGCTTAAGCCGGGTCCAGTACGAGCAGTACTTC.